The rows below give T cell receptor beta chains drawn from one sample of a study of CD4 T cells in relation to SARS-CoV-2 and coronaviruses. Only in-frame clones appear in the TCRdb table, and some are missing; sequencing was by immunoSEQ multiplex PCR. In the table there are approximately 22,000 clones, around three quarters of which are singletons. For these receptors, no antigen is known. Sample: CD4+ T cells from PBMCs, cultured in vitro. These receptors were obtained from a human donor in good health. Each CDR3 is given with its conserved first and last residue. D genes are given only for firm matches. Clone size is shown for a subset of rows, as once, few, many or a class of expanded clone.

-	-	TRBV6-5	TRBJ2-3	CASIALDTQYF	TGTGCCAGCATAGCCTTGGATACGCAGTATTTT
once	-	TRBV19	TRBJ1-1	CASSSNTEAFF	TGTGCCAGTAGTTCGAACACTGAAGCTTTCTTT
-	TRBD1	TRBV3-1/TRBV3-2	TRBJ1-5	CASSQGAGGPNQPQHF	TGTGCCAGCAGCCAAGGGGCAGGGGGCCCCAATCAGCCCCAGCATTTT
-	TRBD1	TRBV2	TRBJ1-2	CASKEGLDRVYGYTF	TGTGCCAGCAAAGAAGGTTTGGACAGGGTCTATGGCTACACCTTC
-	-	TRBV3-1/TRBV3-2	TRBJ2-7	CASSLRGLEYEQYF	TGTGCCAGCAGCCTTAGGGGGTTAGAGTACGAGCAGTACTTC
-	-	TRBV4-3	TRBJ2-3	CASSQDLGEPDTQYF	TGCGCCAGCAGCCAAGATCTGGGGGAGCCCGATACGCAGTATTTT
-	-	TRBV19	TRBJ2-2	CASSIGQRRGNTGELFF	TGTGCCAGTAGTATAGGGCAGCGCCGGGGGAACACCGGGGAGCTGTTTTTT
-	-	TRBV6-5	TRBJ1-4	CASSRTAGEKLFF	TGTGCCAGCAGTCGGACAGCTGGTGAAAAACTGTTTTTT
-	TRBD1	TRBV6-1	TRBJ1-6	CASSEGSGGSSPLHF	TGTGCCAGCAGTGAAGGATCAGGGGGCAGTTCACCCCTCCACTTT
-	-	TRBV10-3	TRBJ2-5	CAISESNFQETQYF	TGTGCCATCAGTGAGTCGAACTTCCAAGAGACCCAGTACTTC
once	-	TRBV11-3	TRBJ2-1	CASSYLRTTANLFF	TGTGCCAGCAGCTACCTCAGAACGACCGCCAACCTGTTCTTC
-	TRBD1	TRBV27	TRBJ2-1	CASSFRITGATRNEQFF	TGTGCCAGCAGTTTTCGTATTACAGGGGCTACTCGCAATGAGCAGTTCTTC
-	-	TRBV5-1	TRBJ2-3	CASSLAEASTDTQYF	TGCGCCAGCAGCTTAGCGGAAGCTAGCACAGATACGCAGTATTTT
-	-	TRBV7-9	TRBJ2-1	CASSLIVSYNEQFF	TGTGCCAGCAGCTTAATTGTAAGTTACAATGAGCAGTTCTTC
few	TRBD2	TRBV7-3	TRBJ2-2	CASSPLAGLNTGELFF	TGTGCCAGCAGCCCACTAGCGGGATTGAACACCGGGGAGCTGTTTTTT
few	TRBD1	TRBV11-1	TRBJ1-2	CASSPRTGGAFGYTF	TGTGCCAGCAGCCCCCGGACAGGGGGCGCGTTCGGCTACACCTTC
-	-	TRBV5-1	TRBJ1-6	CASSFDTGTTRNSPLHF	TGCGCCAGCAGCTTCGATACAGGGACTACGCGGAATTCACCCCTCCACTTT
-	-	TRBV4-3	TRBJ2-3	CASSHFYSTDTQYF	TGCGCCAGCAGCCATTTTTACTCCACAGATACGCAGTATTTT
few	-	TRBV28	TRBJ1-2	CASSLLQSGIGGGYTF	TGTGCCAGCAGTTTACTGCAATCAGGGATCGGAGGTGGCTACACCTTC
-	TRBD2	TRBV7-2	TRBJ2-3	CASSLGGAGAADTQYF	TGTGCCAGCAGCTTAGGAGGAGCGGGGGCGGCAGATACGCAGTATTTT
-	-	TRBV2	TRBJ2-2	CASSELVNTGELFF	TGTGCCAGCAGTGAATTAGTCAACACCGGGGAGCTGTTTTTT
-	TRBD2	TRBV4-2	TRBJ2-7	CASSQGSGTSYEQYF	TGTGCCAGCAGCCAAGGTAGCGGGACTTCCTACGAGCAGTACTTC
-	-	TRBV7-2	TRBJ2-3	CASSGGGASTDTQYF	TGTGCCAGCAGCGGGGGCGGTGCTAGCACAGATACGCAGTATTTT